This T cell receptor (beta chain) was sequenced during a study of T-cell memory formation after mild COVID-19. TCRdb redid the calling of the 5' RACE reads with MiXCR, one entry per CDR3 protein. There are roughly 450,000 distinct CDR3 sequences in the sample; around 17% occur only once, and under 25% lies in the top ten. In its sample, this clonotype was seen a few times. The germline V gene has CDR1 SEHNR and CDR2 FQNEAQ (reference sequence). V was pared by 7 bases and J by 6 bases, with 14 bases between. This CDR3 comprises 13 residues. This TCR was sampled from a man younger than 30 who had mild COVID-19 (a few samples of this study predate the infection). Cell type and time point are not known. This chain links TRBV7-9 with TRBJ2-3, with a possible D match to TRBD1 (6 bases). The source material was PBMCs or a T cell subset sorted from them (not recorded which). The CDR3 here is CASNREGVDTQYF. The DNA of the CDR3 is TGTGCCAGCAACAGGGAAGGGGTCGATACGCAGTATTTT.